This T cell receptor beta chain is from a study of shared clonotypes between healthy human individuals. V was trimmed by 5 bases and J by 3 bases, leaving 14 bases between them. The germline V gene has CDR1 SGHTA and CDR2 FQGNSA. This CDR3 comprises 14 residues. Here immunoSEQ multiplex PCR was the method, and the copy in TCRdb shows in-frame clones only, minus some. The sample lists some 2,100,000 clones; 95% were seen once. Sequencing input: naive CD4+ T cells sorted from blood. Subset defined: CD45RA+ positively selected. The J gene is TRBJ2-7, the V gene TRBV7-2; possibly TRBD1 for D (5 bases). The TCR originated in a man younger than 35 in good health. CDR3 amino acids: CASSPDRPFYEQYF. CDR3 coding DNA: TGTGCCAGCAGCCCAGACAGACCCTTCTACGAGCAGTACTTC.